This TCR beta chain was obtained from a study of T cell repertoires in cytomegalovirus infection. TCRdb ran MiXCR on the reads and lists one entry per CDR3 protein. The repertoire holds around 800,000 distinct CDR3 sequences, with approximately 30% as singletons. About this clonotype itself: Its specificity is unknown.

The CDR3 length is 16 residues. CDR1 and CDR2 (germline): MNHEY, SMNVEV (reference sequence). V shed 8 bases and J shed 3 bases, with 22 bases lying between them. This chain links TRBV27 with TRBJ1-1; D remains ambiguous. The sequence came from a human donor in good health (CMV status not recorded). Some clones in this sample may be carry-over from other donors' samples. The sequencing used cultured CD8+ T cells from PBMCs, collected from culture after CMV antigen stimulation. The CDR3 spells CASRPIHVRWDTEAFF. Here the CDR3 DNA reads TGTGCCAGCCGTCCTATCCACGTCCGCTGGGACACTGAAGCTTTCTTT.